A selection of T cell receptor beta chains follows, all from one sample in a study of T cell responses to AZD1222 COVID-19 vaccine. Some clones are missing from TCRdb's copy, which holds only in-frame ones; the method was immunoSEQ multiplex PCR. The sample lists about 110,000 clones; about 90% were seen once. The sequencing used peripheral blood, collected 28 days after the second AZD1222 dose. These receptors originate from an adult who received the AZD1222 COVID-19 vaccine. CDR3s include the opening cysteine and the closing phenylalanine or tryptophan. The D gene is left open where the match is weak. Where a row states a size, it is once, few, many or the class of an expanded clone; other rows omit it.

D gene,clone size,J gene,V gene,CDR3 DNA,CDR3 protein
TRBD2,NA,TRBJ2-1,TRBV28,TGTGCCAGCAGTATTAGCGGGAGAGAGAATGAGCAGTTCTTC,CASSISGRENEQFF
NA,NA,TRBJ1-2,TRBV27,TGTGCCAGCAGCCGATACGGGCACTATGGCTACACCTTC,CASSRYGHYGYTF
TRBD2,NA,TRBJ2-2,TRBV5-1,TGCGCCAGCAGCTTGGCCCCCGCGGGAGCCGGGGAGCTGTTTTTT,CASSLAPAGAGELFF
NA,NA,TRBJ2-1,TRBV7-3,TGTGCCAGCAGTCGCCTTTTTTCTGTGAATGAGCAGTTCTTC,CASSRLFSVNEQFF
NA,NA,TRBJ1-5,TRBV10-2,TGCGCCAGCAGTGAGTCCGACGGGAATCAGCCCCAGCATTTT,CASSESDGNQPQHF
NA,once,TRBJ2-7,TRBV3-1/TRBV3-2,TGTGCCAGCAGCCAAGGTGCGTGGGGCGAAGCCTACGAGCAGTACTTC,CASSQGAWGEAYEQYF
NA,once,TRBJ1-6,TRBV28,TGTGCCAGCGGACTTAAGGGGGTAGGAGCCTATAATTCACCCCTCCACTTT,CASGLKGVGAYNSPLHF
NA,NA,TRBJ1-6,TRBV12-3/TRBV12-4,TGTGCCAGCAGGAATCAGGGGTTTTCACCCCTCCACTTT,CASRNQGFSPLHF
NA,NA,TRBJ1-3,TRBV9,TGTGCCAGCAGCGCTGATAGACTCGTCGCTGGAAACACCATATATTTT,CASSADRLVAGNTIYF
TRBD2,NA,TRBJ2-3,TRBV25-1,TGTGCCAGCAGTGAAGGCGCGGGAGTTGGTACAGATACGCAGTATTTT,CASSEGAGVGTDTQYF
NA,NA,TRBJ1-5,TRBV6-2/TRBV6-3,TGTGCCAGCAGTTACGTGGGCAGCCAGCCCCAGCATTTT,CASSYVGSQPQHF
TRBD1,NA,TRBJ2-5,TRBV29-1,TGCAGCGTTGGTAGACAGGGCGGAGAGACCCAGTACTTC,CSVGRQGGETQYF
NA,few,TRBJ1-1,TRBV7-2,TGTGCCAGCAGCTTGATATCGGATGGAAGAACTGAAGCTTTCTTT,CASSLISDGRTEAFF
TRBD1,NA,TRBJ2-7,TRBV18,TGTGCCAGCTCACCGGGACAGGGGCTCTACGAGCAGTACTTC,CASSPGQGLYEQYF
NA,NA,TRBJ1-5,TRBV3-1/TRBV3-2,TGTGCCAGCAGCCAAGGAAGGGCCCAGCCCCAGCATTTT,CASSQGRAQPQHF
TRBD2,NA,TRBJ2-3,TRBV5-1,TGCGCCAGCAACCCGGGAGGGTCGGCAGATACGCAGTATTTT,CASNPGGSADTQYF
NA,NA,TRBJ2-7,TRBV6-1,TGTGCCAGCAGTGAAATGCAGGGCCACGAGCAGTACTTC,CASSEMQGHEQYF
NA,NA,TRBJ2-1,TRBV19,TGTGCCAGTAGTATATCCGGGAGCAATGAGCAGTTCTTC,CASSISGSNEQFF
NA,NA,TRBJ2-5,TRBV5-1,TGCGCCAGCAGCTTGACAGGGGAGGGCTGGGAGACCCAGTACTTC,CASSLTGEGWETQYF
NA,NA,TRBJ2-7,TRBV28,TGTGCCAGCAGTTTTTGGGGGACCAACGAGCAGTACTTC,CASSFWGTNEQYF
NA,NA,TRBJ1-5,TRBV7-9,TGTGCCAGCAGCTTTTCCGAGGGGCTTCGCAATCAGCCCCAGCATTTT,CASSFSEGLRNQPQHF
TRBD1,NA,TRBJ1-2,TRBV7-2,TGTGCCAGCAGCTTATACGACAGGGGGGGTGGCTACACCTTC,CASSLYDRGGGYTF
TRBD2,NA,TRBJ2-3,TRBV4-1,TGCGCCAGCAGCCCCGGTAGGACTAGCGGAATCACAGATACGCAGTATTTT,CASSPGRTSGITDTQYF
NA,NA,TRBJ1-2,TRBV6-5,TGTGCCAGCAGTTACTCTAGGACACCCTATGGCTACACCTTC,CASSYSRTPYGYTF